This T cell receptor (beta chain) was identified in a study of response to subunit inactivated influenza vaccine. This clonotype occurred a few times. TCRdb passed the RT-PCR reads through MiXCR, listing each CDR3 protein once. The sample consists of approximately 700,000 distinct CDR3 sequences, 15% to 19% of them appearing once. Trimming took 6 bases from V and 1 from J, leaving 9 bases between them. The CDR3 sequence is 13 residues long. Germline CDR1 MNHNS, CDR2 SASEGT. The sequenced sample was PBMCs from blood, obtained 12 days after vaccination. The chain is built from TRBV6-1 and TRBJ1-1; unclear D gene. The receptor comes from a man over 45 who received an inactivated influenza vaccine. For the CDR3, the DNA is TGTGCCAGCAGGCAGATGCCGAACACTGAAGCTTTCTTT. Translated, it gives CASRQMPNTEAFF.